The 7 T cell receptor beta chains below were found in one sample sequenced in a study of Graves' ophthalmopathy and Graves' hyperthyroidism. Scientists amplified the TCR beta CDR3 regions from RNA transcripts. The first-round RT-PCR employed HTBI primers together with the Qiagen OneStep RT-PCR kit. A multiplex PCR was then performed as the second round. TCRdb itself ran the multiplex PCR reads through MiXCR, one entry per CDR3 protein. The profile shows roughly 480,000 distinct CDR3 sequences, over 13% of them singletons. Sequenced sample: blood. The source of these receptors is a woman aged 25 to 39 with Graves' ophthalmopathy.

The chain carries TRBV6-1 and TRBJ1-2, with 8 bases that match TRBD1. J gave up 8 bases and V 6 bases, and 11 bases lay outside the gene matches. The CDR3 is 14 residues long. Germline loops: CDR1 MNHNS, CDR2 SASEGT. The CDR3 DNA reads TGTGCCAGCAGCCAACGGACAGGGAAGGAGGGCTACACCTTC. Protein product: CASSQRTGKEGYTF.

This clonotype was detected ten times or more. The chain joins TRBV7-8 to TRBJ2-2; 7 nucleotides agree with TRBD2. Trimming cost V 5 bases and J 0 bases; bases outside gene matches: 6. The CDR3 sequence is 16 residues long. The germline gives CDR1 SGHVS, CDR2 FQNEAQ. Here the CDR3 DNA reads TGTGCCAGCAGCCCACTAGCGACGGCGAACACCGGGGAGCTGTTTTTT. Translated, it gives CASSPLATANTGELFF.

Of note for this clonotype: A much bigger clone sits one base away, suggesting this may be a read error. The V gene is TRBV6-2 or TRBV6-3, the J gene TRBJ1-1; D is uncertain. Germline assignment: CDR1 MNHEY and CDR2 SVGEGT. V was trimmed by 4 bases and J by 4 bases, leaving 25 bases between them. The length of the CDR3 is 18 residues. The CDR3 coding sequence is TGTGCCAGCAGTTCCCTGGCTTTCGGATGGCCCTCCATCACTGAAGCTTTCTTT. Translating it yields CASSSLAFGWPSITEAFF.

To note about this clonotype: A much larger clone lies a single base off, so this may be a read error. This rearrangement joins TRBV6-1 to TRBJ1-1; no reliable D call. The CDR3 loop spans 13 amino acids. The germline V gene encodes CDR1 MNHNS and CDR2 SASEGT. DNA for the CDR3: TGTGCCAGCAGTGAGGAAATGAACACTGAAGCTGTCTTT. It translates to CASSEEMNTEAVF.

This clonotype has a count of ten or more. This sequence joins TRBV7-9 and TRBJ2-7, with D possibly being TRBD2 (5 bases). CDR1 and CDR2 (germline): SEHNR, FQNEAQ (reference sequence). Deletions cut 8 bases from V and 5 bases from J, with 19 bases between. The CDR3 is made up of 14 amino acids. DNA of the CDR3: TGTGCCAGCGAACCTATAGCGTATGTAAACGAGCAGTACTTC. Residues: CASEPIAYVNEQYF. Combining the CDR3 with reference TRBV7-9 and TRBJ2-7 gives the whole variable domain DTGVSQNPRHKITKRGQNVTFRCDPISEHNRLYWYRQTLGQGPEFLTYFQNEAQLEKSRLLSDRFSAERPKGSFSTLEIQRTEQGDSAMYLCASEPIAYVNEQYFGPGTRLTVT.

The table lists this clonotype with many counts. This sequence joins TRBV29-1 and TRBJ1-1; 7 bases fit TRBD1. Looked up from germline, CDR1 is SQVTM and CDR2 is ANQGSEA. Germline trimming cut 6 bases from V and 4 bases from J; bases unmatched to any gene: 5. CDR3 length equals 12 residues. CDR3 coding DNA: TGCAGCGTAAACAGGGGACCCACTGAAGCTTTCTTT. Protein product: CSVNRGPTEAFF.

This clonotype was counted at least ten times. V gene TRBV12-3 or TRBV12-4 combines with J gene TRBJ1-5; D might be TRBD1 (5 bases). V shed 5 bases and J shed 0 bases, with 8 bases lying between them. This CDR3 region has 14 residues. The CDR3 region has the DNA TGTGCCAGCAGTCTAGACAGTAGCAATCAGCCCCAGCATTTT. Its translation: CASSLDSSNQPQHF.